These 30 T cell receptor beta chains came from one sample sequenced in a study of cytomegalovirus exposure and HLA in healthy donors. This PCR relied on a set of 60 Vbeta primers and 13 Jbeta primers. The table came from immunoSEQ multiplex PCR; TCRdb's copy has only in-frame clones and leaves some out. The sample lists about 170,000 clones, about four fifths seen once, with around 4.9% in the top ten. Specimen: PBMCs. The receptors come from a man between 18 and 35 years old in good health and CMV-seronegative.

The chain joins TRBV4-1 to TRBJ1-6; 9 positions agree with TRBD1. CDR3 length equals 16 residues. The germline CDR1 and CDR2 sequences are MGHRA and YSYEKL. The junction had 9 bases not matched to a gene; V was cut back by 6 bases and J by 6 bases. CDR3 in amino acids: CASRKGQGEINSPLHF. In DNA form, the CDR3 reads TGCGCCAGCAGGAAGGGACAGGGAGAAATTAATTCACCCCTCCACTTT.

The V call is TRBV9, the J call TRBJ1-2; 9 nucleotides agree with TRBD1. This CDR3 region has 15 residues. CDR1 SGDLS and CDR2 YYNGEE come from the germline V gene. The junction had 8 bases not matched to a gene; V was cut back by 3 bases and J by 5 bases. The CDR3 DNA is TGTGCCAGCAGCGCCCGAAAGACAGGGGGTTATGGCTACACCTTC. It encodes CASSARKTGGYGYTF.

The chain combines TRBV12-5 with TRBJ1-1, with a tentative D call TRBD1 (6 bases). Trimming took 6 bases from V and 6 from J, leaving 11 bases between them. The CDR3 has 12 residues. CDR1 and CDR2 from the germline V gene are LGHNT and FRNRAP. CDR3 DNA sequence: TGTGCTAGTGGCAGGGGCACGGCTGAAGCTTTCTTT. It yields the protein CASGRGTAEAFF.

The chain recombines TRBV9 with TRBJ1-6; D is possibly TRBD1 (5 bases). The V end was cut by 6 bases, the J end by 7 bases, with 11 bases between. The CDR3 contains 13 residues. The germline CDR1 and CDR2 sequences are SGDLS and YYNGEE. This CDR3 reads CASKGHENSPLHF. The CDR3 nucleotides read TGTGCCAGCAAAGGACACGAGAATTCACCCCTCCACTTT. Together with reference TRBV9 and TRBJ1-6, the CDR3 gives the full variable domain: DSGVTQTPKHLITATGQRVTLRCSPRSGDLSVYWYQQSLDQGLQFLIQYYNGEERAKGNILERFSAQQFPDLHSELNLSSLELGDSALYFCASKGHENSPLHFGNGTRLTVT.

V is TRBV9 and J is TRBJ2-6; D remains ambiguous. Germline loops: CDR1 SGDLS, CDR2 YYNGEE. V shed 3 bases and J shed 0 bases, with 28 bases lying between them. This CDR3 is built from 22 residues. The CDR3 spells CASSATAETPLASSSGANVLTF. For the CDR3, the DNA is TGTGCCAGCAGCGCCACGGCTGAGACACCCCTGGCCTCCTCCTCTGGGGCCAACGTCCTGACTTTC.

The chain carries TRBV11-1 and TRBJ2-5; 7 positions agree with TRBD1. Germline V CDR1 and CDR2: SGHAT, FQDESV (reference sequence). The CDR3 length is 14 residues. V was pared by 1 base and J by 2 bases, with 1 base of the junction left unmatched. The CDR3, as DNA: TGTGCCAGCAGCTTAGGACAGGGACAAGAGACCCAGTACTTC. It encodes CASSLGQGQETQYF. The full variable domain, rest sourced from reference TRBV11-1 and TRBJ2-5, is EAEVAQSPRYKITEKSQAVAFWCDPISGHATLYWYRQILGQGPELLVQFQDESVVDDSQLPKDRFSAERLKGVDSTLKIQPAELGDSAMYLCASSLGQGQETQYFGPGTRLLVL.

The chain's CDR3 is CASSPSGGNHQPQHF. The CDR3 DNA is TGTGCCAGCAGCCCCTCCGGGGGGAATCATCAGCCCCAGCATTTT. The gene calls are TRBV7-6 and TRBJ1-5; TRBD1 is a possible D gene (5 bases). V lost 5 bases and J lost 5, with 16 bases in between. Germline CDR1 is SGHVS and CDR2 is FNYEAQ. This CDR3 has 15 amino acids.

V gene TRBV5-1 combines with J gene TRBJ1-6, with TRBD1 matching 7 bases. V shed 7 bases, J shed 7 bases, and the junction held 8 bases outside the gene matches. The CDR3 is made up of 14 amino acids. In germline, CDR1 is SGHRS, CDR2 YFSETQ. The chain's CDR3 is CASRTGDGNSPLHF. DNA for the CDR3: TGCGCCAGCCGCACAGGGGATGGCAATTCACCCCTCCACTTT.

The chain carries TRBV4-1 and TRBJ2-7; 8 nucleotides agree with TRBD2. Trimming took 1 base from V and 4 from J; bases not matched to a gene: 6. The CDR3 has 15 amino acids. The germline V gene has CDR1 MGHRA and CDR2 YSYEKL. The CDR3 loop reads CASSQVQGGGYEQYF. The CDR3 DNA reads as TGCGCCAGCAGCCAAGTACAGGGCGGGGGGTACGAGCAGTACTTC.

The chain combines TRBV27 with TRBJ2-7; the D gene is possibly TRBD1 (7 bases). V shed 5 bases and J shed 2 bases, with 16 bases lying between them. This CDR3 contains 15 residues. Germline values: CDR1 MNHEY, CDR2 SMNVEV (reference sequence). This CDR3 is CASSRQGGAPYEQYF. The CDR3 DNA sequence: TGTGCCAGCAGTCGACAGGGAGGTGCCCCCTACGAGCAGTACTTC.

This chain connects TRBV19 to TRBJ2-5; 10 bases are shared with TRBD2. This CDR3 comprises 14 residues. From germline, CDR1 is LNHDA and CDR2 SQIVND (reference sequence). The trim removed 6 bases at V and 1 base at J, leaving 2 bases unmatched. CDR3 sequence: CASRVAGGQETQYF. CDR3 DNA: TGTGCCAGTAGGGTAGCGGGGGGCCAAGAGACCCAGTACTTC.

The gene calls are TRBV7-3 and TRBJ2-5; D possibly corresponds to TRBD2 (5 bases). From germline, CDR1 is SGHTA and CDR2 FQGTGA. With 5 bases removed from V and 2 bases from J, the gap between germline ends came to 15 bases. The CDR3 is made up of 15 amino acids. CDR3 sequence: CASSPSGYGQETQYF. Written as DNA, the CDR3 is TGTGCCAGCAGCCCCTCGGGATACGGACAAGAGACCCAGTACTTC.

The chain has TRBV28 and TRBJ2-1; 12 bases are a match to TRBD2. The CDR3 has 14 residues. Germline loops: CDR1 MDHEN, CDR2 SYDVKM. J gave up 6 bases and V 6 bases, and 3 bases lay outside the gene matches. The CDR3 reads CASSRLAGVNEQFF. The CDR3 DNA is TGTGCCAGCAGCAGACTAGCGGGAGTCAATGAGCAGTTCTTC.

V is TRBV7-2 and J is TRBJ1-2; tentatively, D is TRBD1 (5 bases). Germline CDR1 reads SGHTA; CDR2 reads FQGNSA. V lost 6 bases and J 1 base, leaving 18 bases between the germline ends. The CDR3 runs 16 residues. This chain's CDR3 is CASRGVGGDLNYGYTF. The CDR3 DNA sequence: TGTGCCAGCAGGGGGGTGGGGGGAGACCTTAACTATGGCTACACCTTC.

The rearrangement links TRBV6-1 to TRBJ2-7, with TRBD1 identical over 7 bases. The junction had 13 bases not matched to a gene; V was cut back by 9 bases and J by 5 bases. Germline loops: CDR1 MNHNS, CDR2 SASEGT. The CDR3 contains 14 residues. The CDR3 nucleotides are TGTGCCAGTACTCTCAAGGACAGGAGGAACGAGCAGTACTTC. Translating it yields CASTLKDRRNEQYF.

V is TRBV7-2 and J is TRBJ1-5; TRBD1 is a possible D gene (5 bases). CDR3 length: 14 amino acids. V lost 2 bases, J lost 5 bases, and 10 bases lay in between. Germline-derived CDR1 and CDR2 are SGHTA and FQGNSA. The chain's CDR3 is CASSLFRVDQPQHF. As DNA, the CDR3 is TGTGCCAGCAGCTTATTCAGGGTCGATCAGCCCCAGCATTTT.

This clone was seen a handful of times. The gene calls are TRBV4-2 and TRBJ1-3, with D uncertain. In germline, CDR1 is LGHNA, CDR2 YNFKEQ. With 0 bases removed from V and 4 bases from J, the gap between germline ends came to 16 bases. This CDR3 is 17 amino acids long. The CDR3 loop reads CASSQDQAPHTGNTIYF. The CDR3 coding sequence is TGTGCCAGCAGCCAAGATCAGGCGCCCCATACGGGAAACACCATATATTTT.

The V gene is TRBV5-6, the J gene TRBJ2-1, with 8 bases fitting TRBD1. The germline V gene has CDR1 SGHDT and CDR2 YYEEEE. The J segment lost 5 bases and the V segment lost 3 bases, leaving 16 bases of the junction unmatched. The CDR3 consists of 18 residues. DNA of the CDR3: TGTGCCAGCAGCTCCCAGGGGGCGTGGGATTCGGTAGACAATGAGCAGTTCTTC. Translating it yields CASSSQGAWDSVDNEQFF.

The chain employs TRBV19 and TRBJ2-1; 12 nucleotides match TRBD2. From germline, CDR1 is LNHDA and CDR2 SQIVND (reference sequence). This CDR3 is 17 amino acids long. Unmatched junction bases numbered 9, after V lost 7 bases and J lost 2 bases. Here the CDR3 reads CASKQLAGGVTYNEQFF. DNA of the CDR3: TGTGCCAGTAAGCAACTAGCGGGGGGTGTGACCTACAATGAGCAGTTCTTC. Full variable domain (rest looked up from reference TRBV19 and TRBJ2-1): DGGITQSPKYLFRKEGQNVTLSCEQNLNHDAMYWYRQDPGQGLRLIYYSQIVNDFQKGDIAEGYSVSREKKESFPLTVTSAQKNPTAFYLCASKQLAGGVTYNEQFFGPGTRLTVL.

This clone has more than one count but fewer than ten. The chain recombines TRBV6-1 with TRBJ2-7; 7 positions agree with TRBD2. This CDR3 is built from 15 residues. V was pared by 6 bases and J by 0 bases, with 8 bases of the junction left unmatched. Per the germline V gene, CDR1 is MNHNS and CDR2 is SASEGT. CDR3 loop: CASRYSGTISYEQYF. CDR3 sequence (DNA): TGTGCCAGCAGGTATTCCGGGACTATCTCCTACGAGCAGTACTTC.

This chain joins TRBV27 and TRBJ2-1; no firm D call. The CDR3 is 15 residues long. The ends were cut back, 6 bases at V and 1 base at J, with 13 bases in the middle. Germline CDR1 MNHEY, CDR2 SMNVEV (reference sequence). This CDR3 reads CASRELGLSYNEQFF. The CDR3, as DNA: TGTGCCAGCAGGGAGCTTGGGTTGTCCTACAATGAGCAGTTCTTC.

CDR3 residues: CASSLGDSGTLPQHF. The CDR3 DNA reads TGTGCCAGCAGCTTAGGGGACTCCGGGACCCTGCCCCAGCATTTT. The chain has TRBV7-2 and TRBJ1-5, with D tentatively TRBD1 (5 bases). The CDR3 contains 15 residues. Germline CDR1 reads SGHTA; CDR2 reads FQGNSA. V lost 1 base and J 9 bases, leaving 16 bases between the germline ends.

This rearrangement joins TRBV7-6 to TRBJ2-6; D may be TRBD1 (6 bases). This CDR3 comprises 16 residues. Trimming cost V 8 bases and J 0 bases, with 14 bases left between them. Germline CDR1 reads SGHVS; CDR2 reads FNYEAQ. The CDR3 region has the DNA TGTGCCAGCGGGACAAGGCCCTCCTCTGGGGCCAACGTCCTGACTTTC. Encoded protein: CASGTRPSSGANVLTF.

This rearrangement joins TRBV6-5 to TRBJ2-7; weak D call: TRBD1 (6 bases). The CDR3 covers 16 residues. Looked up from germline, CDR1 is MNHEY and CDR2 is SVGAGI. Trimming took 4 bases from V and 3 from J, leaving 19 bases between them. The CDR3 DNA is TGTGCCAGCAGTTCCTTCGTAGGACAGCTCGTCTACGAGCAGTACTTC. It specifies CASSSFVGQLVYEQYF.

The chain carries TRBV5-3 and TRBJ1-1, with D tentatively TRBD1 (6 bases). TRBV5-3 is assigned to the ORF class and has an uncertain function. With 0 bases removed from V and 3 bases from J, the gap between germline ends came to 9 bases. The CDR3 extends over 14 amino acids. CDR3 sequence: CARSLAKGDTEAFF. DNA for the CDR3: TGTGCCAGAAGCTTGGCCAAGGGGGACACTGAAGCTTTCTTT.

The rearrangement uses TRBV2 and TRBJ2-5, with TRBD1 matching over 10 bases. This CDR3 has 15 residues. Looked up from germline, CDR1 is SNHLY and CDR2 is FYNNEI. V was pared by 3 bases and J by 5 bases, with 6 bases of the junction left unmatched. The CDR3 nucleotides read TGTGCCAGCAGTGATCCTCCGGGACAGGGGGAGACCCAGTACTTC. This encodes CASSDPPGQGETQYF.

This chain connects TRBV21-1 to TRBJ2-3; the table's TRBD2 call for D was not verified on the DNA. TRBV21-1 is an annotated pseudogene. This CDR3 comprises 16 residues. This CDR3 reads CASSRVASGVQDTQYF. The CDR3 bases are TGTGCCAGCAGCAGAGTGGCTAGCGGGGTCCAAGATACGCAGTATTTT.

The rearrangement uses TRBV12-5 and TRBJ1-3, with 8 bases matching TRBD1. CDR1 is LGHNT, CDR2 FRNRAP, per germline. V dropped 5 bases and J dropped 7; count of bases not matched to a gene: 10. The CDR3 is 15 residues long. As DNA, the CDR3 is TGTGCTAGTGGTATCCCGGACAGGGACGGGAACACCATATATTTT. Its translation is CASGIPDRDGNTIYF.

This chain connects TRBV5-4 to TRBJ1-2; 8 bases line up with TRBD1. This CDR3 has 15 residues. The V gene end was trimmed by 4 bases and the J gene end by 3 bases; junction bases not matched to a gene: 8. Germline-derived CDR1 and CDR2 are SGHNT and YYREEE (reference sequence). The DNA of the CDR3 is TGTGCCAGCAGCCTACTAGGGACAGGTTACTATGGCTACACCTTC. Its translation: CASSLLGTGYYGYTF.

This chain connects TRBV6-5 to TRBJ1-5; unclear D gene. Germline V gene data show CDR1 as MNHEY and CDR2 as SVGAGI. The CDR3 covers 14 residues. Between the trimmed V and J ends, which lost 2 bases and 5 bases, there was a span of 10 bases. This CDR3 is CASSYVAGYQPQHF. The DNA of the CDR3 is TGTGCCAGCAGTTACGTCGCAGGATATCAGCCCCAGCATTTT.